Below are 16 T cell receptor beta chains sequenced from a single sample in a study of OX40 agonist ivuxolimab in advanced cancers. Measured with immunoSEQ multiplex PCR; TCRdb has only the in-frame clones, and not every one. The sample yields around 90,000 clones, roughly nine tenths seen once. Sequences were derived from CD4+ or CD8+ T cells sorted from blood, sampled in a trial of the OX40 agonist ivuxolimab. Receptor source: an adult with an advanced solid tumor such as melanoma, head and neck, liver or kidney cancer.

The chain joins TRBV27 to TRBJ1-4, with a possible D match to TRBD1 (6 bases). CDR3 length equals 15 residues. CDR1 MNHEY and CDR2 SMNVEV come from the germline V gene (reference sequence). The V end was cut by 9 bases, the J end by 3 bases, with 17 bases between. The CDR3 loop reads CASSGAISPNEKLFF. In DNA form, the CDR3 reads TGTGCCAGTTCAGGGGCCATTTCCCCTAATGAAAAACTGTTTTTT. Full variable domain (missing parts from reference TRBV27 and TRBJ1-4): EAQVTQNPRYLITVTGKKLTVTCSQNMNHEYMSWYRQDPGLGLRQIYYSMNVEVTDKGDVPEGYKVSRKEKRNFPLILESPSPNQTSLYFCASSGAISPNEKLFFGSGTQLSVL.

CDR3 sequence (DNA): TGTGCCAGCAGCCTTGGGACAGGGACCTACGAGCAGTACTTC. Residues: CASSLGTGTYEQYF. The V call is TRBV7-9, the J call TRBJ2-7, with TRBD1 matching over 9 bases. Germline V lookup: CDR1 SEHNR, CDR2 FQNEAQ (reference sequence). The CDR3 contains 14 residues. After removal of 5 bases from V and 2 bases from J, the junction contained 4 bases not matched to a gene.

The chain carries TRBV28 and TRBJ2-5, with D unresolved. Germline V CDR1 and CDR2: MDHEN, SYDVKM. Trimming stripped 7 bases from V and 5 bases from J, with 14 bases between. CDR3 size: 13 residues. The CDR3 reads CASNTRAGETQYF. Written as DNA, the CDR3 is TGTGCCAGCAATACAAGGGCCGGGGAGACCCAGTACTTC.

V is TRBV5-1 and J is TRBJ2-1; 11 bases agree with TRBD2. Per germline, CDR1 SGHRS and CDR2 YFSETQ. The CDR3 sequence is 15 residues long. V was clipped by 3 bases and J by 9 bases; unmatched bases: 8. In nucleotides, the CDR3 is TGCGCCAGCAGCTCCCAGTTAGCGGGAGGGGGTGAGCAGTTCTTC. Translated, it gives CASSSQLAGGGEQFF.

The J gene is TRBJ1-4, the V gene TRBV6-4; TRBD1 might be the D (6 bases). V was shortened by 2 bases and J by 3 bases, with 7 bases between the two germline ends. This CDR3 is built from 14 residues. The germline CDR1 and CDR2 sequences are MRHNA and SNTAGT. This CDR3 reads CASSDQGPNEKLFF. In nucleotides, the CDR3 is TGTGCCAGCAGTGACCAGGGGCCTAATGAAAAACTGTTTTTT.

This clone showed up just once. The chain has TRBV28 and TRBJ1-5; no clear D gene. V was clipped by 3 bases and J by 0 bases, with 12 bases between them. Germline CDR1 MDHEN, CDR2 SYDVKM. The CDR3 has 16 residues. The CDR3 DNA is TGTGCCAGCAGTTTCTCCCAGGAGATTAGCAATCAGCCCCAGCATTTT. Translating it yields CASSFSQEISNQPQHF. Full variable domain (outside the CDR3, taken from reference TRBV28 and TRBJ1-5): DVKVTQSSRYLVKRTGEKVFLECVQDMDHENMFWYRQDPGLGLRLIYFSYDVKMKEKGDIPEGYSVSREKKERFSLILESASTNQTSMYLCASSFSQEISNQPQHFGDGTRLSIL.

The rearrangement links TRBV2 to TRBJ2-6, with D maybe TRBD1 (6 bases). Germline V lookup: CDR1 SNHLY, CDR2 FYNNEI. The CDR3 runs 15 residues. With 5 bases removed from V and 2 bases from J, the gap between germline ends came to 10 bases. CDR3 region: CASSINRAGANVLTF. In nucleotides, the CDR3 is TGTGCCAGCAGTATAAACAGGGCTGGGGCCAACGTCCTGACTTTC.

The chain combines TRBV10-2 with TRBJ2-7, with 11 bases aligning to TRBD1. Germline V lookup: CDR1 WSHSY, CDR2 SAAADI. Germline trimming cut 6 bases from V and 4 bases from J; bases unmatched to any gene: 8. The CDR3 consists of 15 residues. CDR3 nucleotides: TGCGCCAGCAGAGACGTTGGGACAGGGGGGTACGAGCAGTACTTC. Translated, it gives CASRDVGTGGYEQYF.

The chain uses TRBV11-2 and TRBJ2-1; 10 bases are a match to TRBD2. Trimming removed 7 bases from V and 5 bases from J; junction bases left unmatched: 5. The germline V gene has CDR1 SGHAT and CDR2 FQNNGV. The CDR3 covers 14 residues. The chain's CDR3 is CASTLAGVDNEQFF. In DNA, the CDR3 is TGTGCCAGCACCCTAGCGGGAGTAGACAATGAGCAGTTCTTC. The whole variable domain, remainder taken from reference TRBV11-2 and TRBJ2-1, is EAGVAQSPRYKIIEKRQSVAFWCNPISGHATLYWYQQILGQGPKLLIQFQNNGVVDDSQLPKDRFSAERLKGVDSTLKIQPAKLEDSAVYLCASTLAGVDNEQFFGPGTRLTVL.

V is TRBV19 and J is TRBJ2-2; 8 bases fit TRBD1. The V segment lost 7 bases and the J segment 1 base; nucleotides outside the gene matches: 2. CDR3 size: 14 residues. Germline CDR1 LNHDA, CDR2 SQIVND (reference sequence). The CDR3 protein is CASNDRGNTGELFF. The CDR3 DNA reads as TGTGCCAGTAACGACAGGGGGAACACCGGGGAGCTGTTTTTT. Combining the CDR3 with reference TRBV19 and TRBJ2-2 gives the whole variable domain DGGITQSPKYLFRKEGQNVTLSCEQNLNHDAMYWYRQDPGQGLRLIYYSQIVNDFQKGDIAEGYSVSREKKESFPLTVTSAQKNPTAFYLCASNDRGNTGELFFGEGSRLTVL.

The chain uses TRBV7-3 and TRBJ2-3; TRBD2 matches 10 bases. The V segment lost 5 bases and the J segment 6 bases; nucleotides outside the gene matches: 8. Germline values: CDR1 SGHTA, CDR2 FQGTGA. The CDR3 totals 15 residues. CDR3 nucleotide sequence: TGTGCCAGCAGCGAGCAGGCTAGCGGGAGTGATACGCAGTATTTT. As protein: CASSEQASGSDTQYF.

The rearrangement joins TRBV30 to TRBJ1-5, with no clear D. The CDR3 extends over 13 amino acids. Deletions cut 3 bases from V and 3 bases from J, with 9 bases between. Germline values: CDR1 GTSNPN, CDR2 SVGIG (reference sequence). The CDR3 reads CAWSPGFNQPQHF. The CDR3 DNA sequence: TGTGCCTGGAGCCCGGGGTTCAATCAGCCCCAGCATTTT.

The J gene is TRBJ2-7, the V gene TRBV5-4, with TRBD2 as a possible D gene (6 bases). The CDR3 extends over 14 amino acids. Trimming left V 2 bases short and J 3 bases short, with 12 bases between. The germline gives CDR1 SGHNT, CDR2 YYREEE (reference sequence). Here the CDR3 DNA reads TGTGCCAGCAGCTTAAGCGGGCAAAGCTACGAGCAGTACTTC. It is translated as CASSLSGQSYEQYF.

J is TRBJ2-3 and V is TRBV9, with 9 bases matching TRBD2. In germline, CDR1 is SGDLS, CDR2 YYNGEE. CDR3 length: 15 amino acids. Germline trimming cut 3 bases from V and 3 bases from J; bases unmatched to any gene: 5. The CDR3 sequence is CASSAGLARTDTQYF. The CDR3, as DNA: TGTGCCAGCAGCGCAGGACTAGCGAGAACAGATACGCAGTATTTT.

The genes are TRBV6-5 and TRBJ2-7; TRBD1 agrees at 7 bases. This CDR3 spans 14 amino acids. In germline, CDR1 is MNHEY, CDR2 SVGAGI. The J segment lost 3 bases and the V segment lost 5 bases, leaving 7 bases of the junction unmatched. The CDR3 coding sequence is TGTGCCAGCAGTGGCCCGGGACAGCTCTACGAGCAGTACTTC. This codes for CASSGPGQLYEQYF.

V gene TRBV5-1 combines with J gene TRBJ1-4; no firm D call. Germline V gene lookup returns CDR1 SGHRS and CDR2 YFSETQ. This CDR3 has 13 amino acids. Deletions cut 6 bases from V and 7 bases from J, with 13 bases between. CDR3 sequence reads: CASKQPGGEKLFF. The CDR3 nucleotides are TGCGCCAGCAAACAGCCCGGTGGTGAAAAACTGTTTTTT.